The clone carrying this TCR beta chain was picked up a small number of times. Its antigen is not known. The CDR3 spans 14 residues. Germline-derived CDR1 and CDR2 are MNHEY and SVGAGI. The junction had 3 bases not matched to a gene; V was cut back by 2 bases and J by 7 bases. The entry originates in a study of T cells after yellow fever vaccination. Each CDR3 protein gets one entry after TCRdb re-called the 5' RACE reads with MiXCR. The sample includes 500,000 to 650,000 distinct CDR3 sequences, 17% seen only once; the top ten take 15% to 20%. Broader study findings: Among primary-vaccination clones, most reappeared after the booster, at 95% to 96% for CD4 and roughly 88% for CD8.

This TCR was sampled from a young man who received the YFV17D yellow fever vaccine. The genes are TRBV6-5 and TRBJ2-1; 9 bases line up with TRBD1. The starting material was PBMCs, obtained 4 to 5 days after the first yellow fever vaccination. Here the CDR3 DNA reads TGTGCCAGCAGTTACGACAGGGGGGGGAATGAGCAGTTCTTC. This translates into CASSYDRGGNEQFF.